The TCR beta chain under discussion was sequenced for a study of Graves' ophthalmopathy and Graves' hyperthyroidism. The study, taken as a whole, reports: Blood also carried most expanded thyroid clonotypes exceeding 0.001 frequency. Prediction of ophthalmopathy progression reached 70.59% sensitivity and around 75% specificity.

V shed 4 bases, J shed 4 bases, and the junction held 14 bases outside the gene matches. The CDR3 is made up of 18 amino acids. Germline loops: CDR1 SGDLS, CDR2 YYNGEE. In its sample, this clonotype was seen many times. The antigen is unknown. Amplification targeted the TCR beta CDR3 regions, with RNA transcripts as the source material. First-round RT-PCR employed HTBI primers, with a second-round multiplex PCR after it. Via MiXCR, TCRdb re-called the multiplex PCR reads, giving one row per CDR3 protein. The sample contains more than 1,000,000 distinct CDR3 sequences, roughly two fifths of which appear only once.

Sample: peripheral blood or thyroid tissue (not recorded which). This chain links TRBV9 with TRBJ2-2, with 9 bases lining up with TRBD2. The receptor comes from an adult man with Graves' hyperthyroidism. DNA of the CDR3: TGTGCCAGCAGCCCCGGAGGTAGCGGGAGTTCAGTCACCGGGGAGCTGTTTTTT. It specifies CASSPGGSGSSVTGELFF.